This T cell receptor beta chain was sequenced for a study of shared clonotypes between healthy human individuals (dated by TCRdb to the early 2020s). A note on the overall study: The cohort comprised two women and a few men aged 18 to 49 years. For each donor, three plates each were used for CD4 naive and CD4 memory, two plates were used for CD8 naive, and one plate was used for CD8 memory. Blood TCR repertoires of about 5 healthy adults were deeply sequenced to estimate repertoire size and the extent of clonotype sharing between individuals. Different laboratories and diverse techniques were used to prepare libraries and sequence TCR repertoires, to increase sequencing depth and limit assay-specific biases. Between about 0.94 and 8.9 billion PBMCs per donor were obtained by leukapheresis. Points the paper makes about the study in general: Compared with non-shared clonotypes, the clonotypes found in all four sorted-subset donors had higher generation probabilities. Only blood was sampled, and tissue TCR repertoires likely differ from those in blood. Because the study included a small number of donors, the genetic and exposure-history diversity represented was limited. Pairwise subsampling led to the expectation that sequencing depth would affect the degree of clonotype sharing among donors. Rarefaction of sorted-subset datasets indicated incomplete sequencing despite the large sequencing depth. Sharing across several donors was observed for about 4.8% of naive CD4, around 3.5% of naive CD8, 2% to 2.5% of memory CD4, and over 0.3% of memory CD8 clonotypes. Larger estimated clonotype richness was generally found for naive subsets than for memory subsets.

Healthy HIV-negative adults with no recently reported acute infections or vaccinations were included as donors. All donors were Caucasian adults living in Nashville, Tennessee, USA. CD4+ T cells were enriched by magnetic negative selection, after which naive cells were positively selected on CD45RA and the negative fraction was taken as the memory subset. Blood was collected by leukapheresis, and PBMCs were isolated by Ficoll-Histopaque density gradient centrifugation and then cryopreserved in liquid nitrogen vapor phase. Purity and quantity of every magnetically sorted T cell population were checked by analytical flow cytometry. Genomic DNA was isolated from each sorted fraction and quantified by UV absorbance on a Nanodrop 2000c. Inclusive of the bounding cysteine and phenylalanine, the CDR3 is 14 residues long. Only CDR3 DNA remains: 42 bases, in frame from the first base. The junction carries 14 bases between V and J, which are trimmed by 5 bases and 3 bases respectively. Via the germline V gene (reference sequence), CDR1 is SEHNR and CDR2 FQNEAQ.

With respect to this clone: Its antigen specificity is not known. It has no much larger one-base neighbor in the sample; base qualities were not kept.

Using the deep immunoSEQ assay, TCR CDR3 regions were amplified from genomic DNA by multiplex PCR. Extracted genomic DNA from each cell subset was spread evenly across all wells of several immunoSEQ 96-well plates, with each plate serving as a replicate. Each replicate PCR for sorted subsets received roughly 200 ng genomic DNA, equal to around 32,000 T cell genomes. The purified libraries were quantified using a Qubit 3.0 fluorometer, sized with a Bioanalyzer 2100, and then quantified again using the KAPA Library Quantification kit. Every immunoSEQ 96-well plate was sequenced on a separate single-read 150-cycle Illumina NextSeq 550 flow cell. Under the source paper's analysis protocol: Because the immunoSEQ output included only junctional sequences and no quality scores, the filtering could not be the same as the filtering used for full-length reads. Sequences were annotated with PyIR, a Python wrapper for IgBLAST v1.9, and V/J genes and CDR3 were assigned using IMGT germline references. Any read was removed if the V/J assignment was weak (E-value above 1e-6), the CDR3 was missing, or the read contained stop codons, out-of-frame junctions, or ambiguous translated residues. V3J clonotypes were defined as sequences sharing an identical inferred V gene, J gene, and CDR3 amino acid sequence. Percentage overlap between repertoires was computed as shared unique clonotypes divided by the size of the smaller repertoire. Richness of each repertoire was evaluated using RTK rarefaction, the Chao1 estimator, and Recon v2.1 estimates of unobserved clonotypes. Generation probabilities were computed with OLGA for all TCRbeta clonotypes obtained by the gDNA method from several donors. Here the immuneACCESS table is served through TCRdb, limited to in-frame sequences with V and J called. Missing clones are a known gap in these copies; in checked studies unresolved V genes cover under half, and the rest lacks a known reason. That table gives V, J and clone size, and the DNA gave D and trimming. This sample comprises over a million clones, approximately 96% of them detected only once. Approximately 1% of the sample belongs to the ten largest clones.

The receptor was isolated from a man younger than 45 in good health. Sequenced sample: naive CD4+ T cells sorted from blood. The cell subset or site label, as the study defines it: CD45RA+ positively selected. The chain is assembled from TRBV7-9 and TRBJ2-7, with TRBD1 tentatively as D gene (5 bases match). The CDR3 amino acid sequence is: CASSHQSTDYEQYF. The DNA reads as follows: TGTGCCAGCAGCCATCAATCGACAGACTACGAGCAGTACTTC.